One and the same sample provided the 25 T cell receptor beta chains below, sequenced in a study of blood T cells in healthy people across ages (dated by TCRdb to between 2014 and 2017). Library method: 5' RACE. The instrument given in TCRdb is Illumina HiSeq 2500. The second PCR ran for roughly 7 to 12 cycles and used a J-beta primer mix along with a sample-barcoded 5' primer. TCRdb reprocessed the public reads (quality trimming at Q25 with fastp, clone calling with MiXCR) and kept in-frame beta chains. When rows share a CDR3 protein, they turn into one entry using the most common DNA and genes. This sample holds hundreds of thousands of distinct CDR3 sequences; about 21% were observed only once. Together, the top ten hold roughly 3.6% of the sample. The sample consisted of blood. The source of these receptors is a man aged 70 or older in good health.

V is TRBV5-1 and J is TRBJ2-5; maybe TRBD1 (6 bases). Gene TRBJ2-7 matches the end of the DNA better, so the J call may be wrong. Germline V gene sequence: CDR1 SGHRS, CDR2 YFSETQ. The CDR3 spans 13 residues. CDR3 nucleotides: TGCGCCAGCAGTCCAAACAGGGTTGACGAGCAGTACTTC. This translates into CASSPNRVDEQYF.

This clonotype was recorded a few times. The gene calls are TRBV27 and TRBJ1-1; D is perhaps TRBD1 (5 bases). This CDR3 has 13 residues. Trimming took 5 bases from V and 4 from J, leaving 11 bases between them. Germline loops: CDR1 MNHEY, CDR2 SMNVEV (reference sequence). As DNA, the CDR3 is TGTGCCAGCAGTCATCAGGGAGCCACTGAAGCTTTCTTT. It specifies CASSHQGATEAFF.

A few counts support this clonotype. The chain employs TRBV9 and TRBJ1-1; D remains ambiguous. The germline V and J ends were trimmed by 0 bases and 1 base, with 7 bases remaining between them. Germline V gene sequence: CDR1 SGDLS, CDR2 YYNGEE. CDR3 length: 14 amino acids. The CDR3 loop is CASSVGAQNTEAFF. CDR3 sequence (DNA): TGTGCCAGCAGCGTAGGAGCCCAGAACACTGAAGCTTTCTTT.

The chain links TRBV28 to TRBJ1-4, with D maybe TRBD1 (6 bases). CDR1 and CDR2 (germline): MDHEN, SYDVKM. The CDR3 runs 18 residues. V was cut by 1 base and J by 0 bases, with 15 bases left in between. The CDR3 coding sequence is TGTGCCAGCAGTTTATCCAGGGGCTCATATTCAACTAATGAAAAACTGTTTTTT. Amino acid sequence: CASSLSRGSYSTNEKLFF.

This chain connects TRBV20-1 to TRBJ1-3; D gene unclear. There are 14 residues in the CDR3. V shed 3 bases and J shed 4 bases, with 13 bases lying between them. The germline V gene has CDR1 DFQATT and CDR2 SNEGSKA (reference sequence). Written as DNA, the CDR3 is TGCAGTGCTAGCCCTCCCAGGTTAGGAAACACCATATATTTT. As protein: CSASPPRLGNTIYF.

The chain uses TRBV18 and TRBJ2-4; TRBD1 aligns across 10 bases. V shed 2 bases and J 1 base; nucleotides not matched to a gene: 8. Germline V gene lookup returns CDR1 KGHSH and CDR2 LQKENI. CDR3 length: 18 residues. The CDR3, as DNA: TGTGCCAGCTCACCAACCTACAAGGGACAGGGGGCCAAAAACATTCAGTACTTC. It is translated as CASSPTYKGQGAKNIQYF.

The V call is TRBV7-9, the J call TRBJ1-4; 8 nucleotides align to TRBD1. Germline CDR1 reads SEHNR; CDR2 reads FQNEAQ (reference sequence). The CDR3 covers 15 residues. The trim removed 5 bases at V and 6 bases at J, leaving 8 bases unmatched. The CDR3 is CASSRTGQAHEKLFF. In nucleotides, the CDR3 is TGTGCCAGCAGCCGAACGGGACAGGCACATGAAAAACTGTTTTTT. Variable domain in full (rest from reference TRBV7-9 and TRBJ1-4): DTGVSQNPRHKITKRGQNVTFRCDPISEHNRLYWYRQTLGQGPEFLTYFQNEAQLEKSRLLSDRFSAERPKGSFSTLEIQRTEQGDSAMYLCASSRTGQAHEKLFFGSGTQLSVL.

A remark on this clonotype: This may stem from a read error, because a much larger clone lies one nucleotide away. This chain uses TRBV20-1 with TRBJ2-5, with D perhaps matching TRBD1 or TRBD2 (6 bases each). The CDR3 sequence is 12 residues long. Germline lookup yields CDR1 DFQATT and CDR2 SNEGSKA (reference sequence). The V end was cut by 3 bases, the J end by 5 bases, with 10 bases between. CDR3 region: CSASGGGETQYF. The CDR3 coding sequence is TGCAGTGCTAGCGGGGGCGGGGAGACCCAGTACTTC.

The chain joins TRBV20-1 to TRBJ1-4; D not certain. The CDR3 loop spans 13 amino acids. Germline values: CDR1 DFQATT, CDR2 SNEGSKA (reference sequence). Between the trimmed V and J ends, which lost 3 bases and 1 base, there was a span of 6 bases. As DNA, the CDR3 is TGCAGTGCTAGCAGGATAACTAATGAAAAACTGTTTTTT. Protein sequence: CSASRITNEKLFF.

This clonotype was picked up a small number of times. This chain uses TRBV6-1 with TRBJ2-5; TRBD1 agrees at 10 bases. This CDR3 has 16 amino acids. CDR1 is MNHNS and CDR2 is SASEGT in the germline V gene. V shed 2 bases and J 4 bases; nucleotides not matched to a gene: 7. The CDR3 coding sequence is TGTGCCAGCAGTGAATTTGGGACAGGGGATCTAGAGACCCAGTACTTC. Protein: CASSEFGTGDLETQYF.

This chain uses TRBV24-1 with TRBJ1-1; maybe TRBD1 (5 bases). Germline V CDR1 and CDR2: KGHDR, SFDVKD. V lost 2 bases, J lost 3 bases, and 12 bases lay in between. This CDR3 is built from 15 residues. CDR3 sequence reads: CATSDSVGADTEAFF. DNA for the CDR3: TGTGCCACCAGTGATTCAGTAGGGGCGGACACTGAAGCTTTCTTT.

This chain joins TRBV4-1 and TRBJ2-5; either TRBD1 or TRBD2 may fit D (5 bases each). The J call may be incorrect, as the DNA end agrees better with TRBJ2-7. There are 16 residues in the CDR3. Germline CDR1 MGHRA, CDR2 YSYEKL. The DNA for the CDR3 is TGCGCCAGCAGCCAAGTCCTGGGACGGTCTTCCTACGAGCAGTACTTC. Amino acid sequence: CASSQVLGRSSYEQYF.

This clonotype was recorded at least ten times. One end of the junction varies from germline; a read error may be responsible. The V call is TRBV5-1, the J call TRBJ1-1, with a weak D call TRBD1 (5 bases). The length of the CDR3 is 14 residues. CDR1 and CDR2 (germline): SGHRS, YFSETQ. The CDR3 DNA reads as TGTGCCAGCAGCTTAGTTGGGGGGAACACTGAAGCTTTCTTT. As protein: CASSLVGGNTEAFF.

This clonotype was seen only a few times. This rearrangement joins TRBV6-6 to TRBJ2-1, with D possibly matching TRBD2 (5 bases). There are 13 residues in the CDR3. With 5 bases removed from V and 8 bases from J, the gap between germline ends came to 13 bases. Germline V CDR1 and CDR2: MNHNY, SVGAGI (reference sequence). This chain's CDR3 is CASSEGFVDEQFF. The CDR3 DNA sequence: TGTGCCAGCAGTGAGGGATTTGTCGATGAGCAGTTCTTC.

The chain employs TRBV9 and TRBJ2-1, with D possibly matching TRBD2 (5 bases). Per germline, CDR1 SGDLS and CDR2 YYNGEE. The germline V and J ends were trimmed by 0 bases and 1 base, with 8 bases remaining between them. The CDR3 runs to 15 residues. DNA for the CDR3: TGTGCCAGCAGCGTAGGTCGGAGGTCCTACAATGAGCAGTTCTTC. Encoded protein: CASSVGRRSYNEQFF.

This chain uses TRBV6-6 with TRBJ2-3, with a weak D call TRBD2 (5 bases). The V end lost 10 bases, the J end lost 1 base, and 12 bases lay between the germline ends. The CDR3 is 13 amino acids. The germline gives CDR1 MNHNY, CDR2 SVGAGI (reference sequence). CDR3 in DNA: TGTGCCACCGGGGAACGACGCACAGATACGCAGTATTTT. This translates into CATGERRTDTQYF.

In this sample, this clonotype turned up a few times. The V gene is TRBV29-1, the J gene TRBJ2-5, with D possibly matching TRBD1 (6 bases). The J call may be in error: the DNA end matches TRBJ2-7 better. Looked up from germline, CDR1 is SQVTM and CDR2 is ANQGSEA. The length of the CDR3 is 15 residues. The CDR3 loop reads CSVEGGQSRYNEQYF. CDR3 DNA: TGCAGCGTTGAAGGTGGACAGTCCCGCTACAACGAGCAGTACTTC.

The CDR3 protein is CASSFGSTGTDTQYF. The CDR3 DNA reads as TGTGCCAGCAGTTTCGGGAGTACAGGCACAGATACGCAGTATTTT. The chain has TRBV27 and TRBJ2-3; possibly TRBD2 for D (6 bases). The V gene lost 3 bases and the J gene lost 1 base, with 11 bases spanning the gap. The CDR3 extends over 15 amino acids. The V gene's germline CDR1 is MNHEY and CDR2 SMNVEV (reference sequence).

This clonotype was detected only a few times. The chain combines TRBV4-3 with TRBJ1-5; TRBD1 aligns across 7 bases. Looked up from germline, CDR1 is LGHNA and CDR2 is YSLEER. The junction had 10 bases not matched to a gene; V was cut back by 2 bases and J by 6 bases. This CDR3 is 16 amino acids long. The CDR3 DNA sequence: TGCGCCAGCAGCCAAAGCCGACAGGGCAGGGGTCAGCCCCAGCATTTT. Translation gives CASSQSRQGRGQPQHF.

This clonotype came up many times. V is TRBV18 and J is TRBJ2-5; D unclear. The CDR3 has 12 amino acids. Germline V gene sequence: CDR1 KGHSH, CDR2 LQKENI. Between the trimmed V and J ends, which lost 8 bases and 0 bases, there was a span of 7 bases. For the CDR3, the DNA is TGTGCCAGCAGCCCTTACCAAGAGACCCAGTACTTC. Amino acids: CASSPYQETQYF.

The chain couples TRBV7-2 to TRBJ1-4, with D possibly matching TRBD1 (5 bases). Germline-derived CDR1 and CDR2 are SGHTA and FQGNSA. V lost 4 bases and J 0 bases, leaving 6 bases between the germline ends. The CDR3 length is 14 residues. CDR3 sequence reads: CASSSGPTNEKLFF. The CDR3 DNA follows: TGTGCCAGCAGCTCGGGACCAACTAATGAAAAACTGTTTTTT.

CDR3 amino acids: CSVENIGGGEKLFF. The CDR3 nucleotides read TGCAGCGTTGAGAATATAGGAGGGGGTGAAAAACTGTTTTTT. J is TRBJ1-4 and V is TRBV29-1, with D perhaps TRBD1 (6 bases). V was clipped by 3 bases and J by 7 bases, with 15 bases between them. The CDR3 is 14 amino acids. CDR1 is SQVTM, CDR2 ANQGSEA, per germline.

This clonotype has a handful of counts. The chain uses TRBV7-2 and TRBJ1-5; D remains ambiguous. Trimming took 5 bases from V and 6 from J, leaving 14 bases between them. Germline V gene data show CDR1 as SGHTA and CDR2 as FQGNSA. The CDR3 runs to 14 residues. The CDR3 loop is CASSLNPKAQPQHF. DNA for the CDR3: TGTGCCAGCAGCCTCAACCCAAAAGCTCAGCCCCAGCATTTT. The full variable domain, rest sourced from reference TRBV7-2 and TRBJ1-5, is GAGVSQSPSNKVTEKGKDVELRCDPISGHTALYWYRQSLGQGLEFLIYFQGNSAPDKSGLPSDRFSAERTGGSVSTLTIQRTQQEDSAVYLCASSLNPKAQPQHFGDGTRLSIL.

The chain links TRBV7-9 to TRBJ1-2; D uncertain. This CDR3 is 14 amino acids long. Germline V gene sequence: CDR1 SEHNR, CDR2 FQNEAQ (reference sequence). Trimming took off 1 base at V and 3 bases at J, with 9 bases between the two ends. The CDR3 DNA reads as TGTGCCAGCAGCTTAGACACGTGGGACTATGGCTACACCTTC. It translates to CASSLDTWDYGYTF.

This clonotype was counted only a few times. The chain has TRBV10-2 and TRBJ1-4; 7 nucleotides align to TRBD1. With 7 bases clipped from V and 6 bases from J, the junction kept 5 bases outside the gene matches. Germline CDR1 reads WSHSY; CDR2 reads SAAADI. The CDR3 spans 13 residues. As DNA, the CDR3 is TGCGCCAGCACGGACAGGCGGGATGAAAAACTGTTTTTT. This gives the protein CASTDRRDEKLFF.